This T cell receptor (beta chain) was retrieved from a study of blood T cell repertoires in COVID-19. Study summary: Samples came from the United States, Italy and Spain, spanning acute and convalescent COVID-19.

Methods used by the authors: For nucleated cells, counts were estimated from reference gene primer amplification. Assay used: immunoSEQ multiplex PCR; TCRdb lists only in-frame clones, some missing. V, J and clone size derive from that table, while D and trimming were established from the DNA sequence. The profile shows roughly 120,000 clones, 80% of them singletons. At least ten counts were recorded for this clone. Sequencing used peripheral blood. The clonotype was recovered from a man between 65 and 85 years old with acute or convalescent COVID-19.

CDR3 region: CASSSSNRGMGQPQHF. CDR3 nucleotides: TGTGCCAGTAGTTCGAGTAACAGGGGAATGGGTCAGCCCCAGCATTTT. This chain links TRBV19 with TRBJ1-5; TRBD1 aligns across 7 bases. Germline assignment: CDR1 LNHDA and CDR2 SQIVND (reference sequence). This CDR3 has 16 residues. Losses at the gene ends were 5 bases for V and 6 bases for J; bases not matched to a gene: 13.